The clone carrying this TCR beta chain was seen more than once but under ten times. No antigen is known for it. CDR1 is DFQATT, CDR2 SNEGSKA, per germline (reference sequence). The CDR3 contains 16 residues. Unmatched junction bases numbered 9, after V lost 4 bases and J lost 2 bases. This entry belongs to a study of CD8 T cells in ankylosing spondylitis. Findings of the study overall: A subset of motif variants has previously been described in the synovial fluid and blood of reactive arthritis. A motif in TCR beta, a set of under ten highly homologous variants, appeared characteristic of ankylosing spondylitis blood. Reports say disease-linked clones showed up significantly more in matched ankylosing spondylitis synovial fluid. Disease-linked clones bore a CD8+ phenotype and were relatively rare in peripheral blood.

Scientists made TCR beta libraries using quantitative 5'-RACE with molecular barcodes. TCRdb re-analysed the 5' RACE reads in MiXCR, keeping a single row per CDR3 protein. The sample lists about 440,000 distinct CDR3 sequences; roughly 15% were seen once. The chain employs TRBV20-1 and TRBJ2-2; TRBD2 matches 8 bases. This sequence was found in a male donor with ankylosing spondylitis. Sample: blood, either unsorted or a sorted T cell fraction (not recorded which). The CDR3 sequence: CSATSGRQANTGELFF. The CDR3 coding sequence is TGCAGTGCTACAAGCGGGAGACAGGCTAACACCGGGGAGCTGTTTTTT.